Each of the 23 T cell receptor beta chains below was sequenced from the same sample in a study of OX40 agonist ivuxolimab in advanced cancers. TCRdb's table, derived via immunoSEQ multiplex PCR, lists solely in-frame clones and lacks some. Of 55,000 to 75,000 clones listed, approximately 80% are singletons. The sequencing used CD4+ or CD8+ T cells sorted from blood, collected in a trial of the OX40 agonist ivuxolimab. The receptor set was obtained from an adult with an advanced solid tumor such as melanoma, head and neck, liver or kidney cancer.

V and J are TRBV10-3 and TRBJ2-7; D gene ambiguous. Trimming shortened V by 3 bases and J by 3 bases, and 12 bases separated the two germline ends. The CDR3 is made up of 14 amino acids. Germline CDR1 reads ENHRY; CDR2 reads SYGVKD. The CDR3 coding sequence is TGTGCCATCAGTGACCACGCGGTCAACTACGAGCAGTACTTC. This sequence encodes CAISDHAVNYEQYF.

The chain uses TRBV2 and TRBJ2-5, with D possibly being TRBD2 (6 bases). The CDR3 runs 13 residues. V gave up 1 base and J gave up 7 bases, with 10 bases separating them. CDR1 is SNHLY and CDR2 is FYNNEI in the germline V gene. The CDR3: CASSEGGLGTQYF. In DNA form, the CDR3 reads TGTGCCAGCAGTGAAGGGGGACTTGGGACCCAGTACTTC.

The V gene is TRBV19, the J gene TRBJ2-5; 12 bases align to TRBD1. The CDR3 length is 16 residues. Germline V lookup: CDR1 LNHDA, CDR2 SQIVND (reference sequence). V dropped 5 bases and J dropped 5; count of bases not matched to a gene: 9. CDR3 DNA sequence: TGTGCCAGTAGTTCGTACCGGGACAGGGGGCTCGAGACCCAGTACTTC. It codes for CASSSYRDRGLETQYF.

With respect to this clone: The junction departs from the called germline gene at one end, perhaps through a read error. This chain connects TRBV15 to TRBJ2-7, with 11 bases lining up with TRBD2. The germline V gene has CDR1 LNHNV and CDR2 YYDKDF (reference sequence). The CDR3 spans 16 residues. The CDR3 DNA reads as TGTGCCACCAGCAGAGGGGGGACTAGCGGAGCCTACGAGCAGTGCTTC. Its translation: CATSRGGTSGAYEQCF.

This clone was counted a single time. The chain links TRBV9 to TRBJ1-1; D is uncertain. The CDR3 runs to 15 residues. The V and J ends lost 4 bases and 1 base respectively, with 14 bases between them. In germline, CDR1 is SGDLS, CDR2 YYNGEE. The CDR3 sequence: CASSPRSLGNTEAFF. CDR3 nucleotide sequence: TGTGCCAGCAGCCCCCGGTCGCTGGGGAACACTGAAGCTTTCTTT.

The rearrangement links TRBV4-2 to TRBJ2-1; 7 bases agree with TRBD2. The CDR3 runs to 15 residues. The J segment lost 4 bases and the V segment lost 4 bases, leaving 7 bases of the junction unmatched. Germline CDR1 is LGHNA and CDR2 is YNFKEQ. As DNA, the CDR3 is TGTGCCAGCAGCCGCCCCTCGGGAGGTTACAATGAGCAGTTCTTC. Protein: CASSRPSGGYNEQFF.

CDR3 loop: CASSLSGGHGNTIYF. CDR3 nucleotides: TGTGCCAGCAGCTTATCAGGGGGGCATGGAAACACCATATATTTT. The V call is TRBV7-3, the J call TRBJ1-3; 7 bases are a match to TRBD1. Per the germline V gene, CDR1 is SGHTA and CDR2 is FQGTGA. This CDR3 comprises 15 residues. Unmatched junction bases numbered 4, after V lost 2 bases and J lost 3 bases.

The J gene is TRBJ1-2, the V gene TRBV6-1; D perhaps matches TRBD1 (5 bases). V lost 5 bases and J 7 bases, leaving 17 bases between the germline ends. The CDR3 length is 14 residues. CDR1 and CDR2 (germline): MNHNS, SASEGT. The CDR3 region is CASSPLREAVGYTF. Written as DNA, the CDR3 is TGTGCCAGCAGTCCCCTCAGGGAAGCGGTTGGCTACACCTTC.

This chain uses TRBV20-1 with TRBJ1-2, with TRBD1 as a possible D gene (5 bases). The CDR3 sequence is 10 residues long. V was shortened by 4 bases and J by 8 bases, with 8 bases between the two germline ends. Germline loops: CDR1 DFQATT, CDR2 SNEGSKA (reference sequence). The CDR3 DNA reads TGCAGTGCTACAGGGTCGGGCTACACCTTC. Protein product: CSATGSGYTF.

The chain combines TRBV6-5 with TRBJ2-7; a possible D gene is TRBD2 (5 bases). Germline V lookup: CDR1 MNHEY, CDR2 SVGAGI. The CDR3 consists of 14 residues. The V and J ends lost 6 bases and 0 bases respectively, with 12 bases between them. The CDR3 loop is CASRRTPSSYEQYF. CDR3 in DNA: TGTGCCAGCAGGCGGACTCCAAGCTCCTACGAGCAGTACTTC.

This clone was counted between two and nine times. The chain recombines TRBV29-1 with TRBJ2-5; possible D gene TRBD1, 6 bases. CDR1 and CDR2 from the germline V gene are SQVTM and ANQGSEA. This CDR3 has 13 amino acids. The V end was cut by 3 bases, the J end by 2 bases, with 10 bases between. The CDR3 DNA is TGCAGCGTTGACCAGGGGTTACAAGAGACCCAGTACTTC. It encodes CSVDQGLQETQYF. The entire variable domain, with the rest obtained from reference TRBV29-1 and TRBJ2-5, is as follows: SAVISQKPSRDICQRGTSLTIQCQVDSQVTMMFWYRQQPGQSLTLIATANQGSEATYESGFVIDKFPISRPNLTFSTLTVSNMSPEDSSIYLCSVDQGLQETQYFGPGTRLLVL.

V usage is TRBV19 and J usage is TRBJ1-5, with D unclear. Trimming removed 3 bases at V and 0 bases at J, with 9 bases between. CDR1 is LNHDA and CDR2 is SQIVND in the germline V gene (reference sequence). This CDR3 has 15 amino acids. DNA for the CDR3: TGTGCCAGTAGTATTGGCAAGCATAGCAATCAGCCCCAGCATTTT. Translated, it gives CASSIGKHSNQPQHF. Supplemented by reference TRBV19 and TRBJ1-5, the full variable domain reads DGGITQSPKYLFRKEGQNVTLSCEQNLNHDAMYWYRQDPGQGLRLIYYSQIVNDFQKGDIAEGYSVSREKKESFPLTVTSAQKNPTAFYLCASSIGKHSNQPQHFGDGTRLSIL.

The CDR3 DNA sequence: TGTGCCACCGGGCCCCTGAACACTGAAGCTTTCTTT. This encodes CATGPLNTEAFF. The chain employs TRBV10-3 and TRBJ1-1; D remains ambiguous. V shed 10 bases and J shed 0 bases, with 9 bases lying between them. The CDR3 contains 12 residues. CDR1 ENHRY and CDR2 SYGVKD come from the germline V gene.

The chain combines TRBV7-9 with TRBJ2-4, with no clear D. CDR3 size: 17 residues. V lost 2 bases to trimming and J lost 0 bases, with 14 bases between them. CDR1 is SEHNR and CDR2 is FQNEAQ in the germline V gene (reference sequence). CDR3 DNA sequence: TGTGCCAGCAGCTTAATGGGCAGCCAAATAGCCAAAAACATTCAGTACTTC. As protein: CASSLMGSQIAKNIQYF.

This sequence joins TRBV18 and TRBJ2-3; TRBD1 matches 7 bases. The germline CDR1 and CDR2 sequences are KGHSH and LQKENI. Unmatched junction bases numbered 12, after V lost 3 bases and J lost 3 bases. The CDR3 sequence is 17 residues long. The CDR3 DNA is TGTGCCAGCTCACCCTTACAGGGGACCGTGGGGACAGATACGCAGTATTTT. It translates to CASSPLQGTVGTDTQYF.

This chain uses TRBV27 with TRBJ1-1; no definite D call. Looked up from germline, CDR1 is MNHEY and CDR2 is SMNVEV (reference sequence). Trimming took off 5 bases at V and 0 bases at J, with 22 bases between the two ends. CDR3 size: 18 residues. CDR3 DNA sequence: TGTGCCAGCAGTCCCCTTATTGGGAGGCGAAGCATGAACACTGAAGCTTTCTTT. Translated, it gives CASSPLIGRRSMNTEAFF.

The CDR3, as DNA: TGTGCCAGCAGTTACGGGGGGGTAGGAACTGAAGCTTTCTTT. Residues: CASSYGGVGTEAFF. The chain links TRBV6-6 to TRBJ1-1; the D gene is possibly TRBD1 (5 bases). Per the germline V gene, CDR1 is MNHNY and CDR2 is SVGAGI (reference sequence). The V gene lost 2 bases and the J gene lost 5 bases, with 12 bases spanning the gap. This CDR3 region has 14 residues.

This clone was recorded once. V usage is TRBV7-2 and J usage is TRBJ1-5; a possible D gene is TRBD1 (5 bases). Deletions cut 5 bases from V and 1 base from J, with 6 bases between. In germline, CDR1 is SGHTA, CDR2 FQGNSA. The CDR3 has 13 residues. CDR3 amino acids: CASSRDSNQPQHF. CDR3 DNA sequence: TGTGCCAGCAGCCGGGACAGCAATCAGCCCCAGCATTTT.

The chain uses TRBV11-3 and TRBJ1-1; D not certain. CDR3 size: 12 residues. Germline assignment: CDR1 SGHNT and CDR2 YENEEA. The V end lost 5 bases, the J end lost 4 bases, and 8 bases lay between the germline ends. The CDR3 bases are TGTGCCAGCAGCACCCTGGGCACTGAAGCTTTCTTT. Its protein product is CASSTLGTEAFF.

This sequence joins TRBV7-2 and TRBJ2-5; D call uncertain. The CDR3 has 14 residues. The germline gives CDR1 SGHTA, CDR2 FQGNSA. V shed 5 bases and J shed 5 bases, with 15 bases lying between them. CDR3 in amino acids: CASSLPPLVETQYF. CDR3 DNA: TGTGCCAGCAGCCTGCCCCCCTTGGTGGAGACCCAGTACTTC.

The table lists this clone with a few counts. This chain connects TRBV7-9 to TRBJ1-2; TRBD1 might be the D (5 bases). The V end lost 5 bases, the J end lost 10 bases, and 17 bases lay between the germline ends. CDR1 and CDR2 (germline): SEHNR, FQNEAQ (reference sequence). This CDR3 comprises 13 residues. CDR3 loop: CASSMTIDSDYTF. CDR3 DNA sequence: TGTGCCAGCAGCATGACGATAGACAGTGACTACACCTTC.

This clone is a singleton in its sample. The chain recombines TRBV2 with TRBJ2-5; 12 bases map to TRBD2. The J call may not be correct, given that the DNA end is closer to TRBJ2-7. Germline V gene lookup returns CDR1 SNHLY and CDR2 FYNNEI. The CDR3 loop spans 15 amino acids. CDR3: CASSGGLAGYYEQYF. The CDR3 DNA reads TGTGCCAGCAGTGGCGGACTAGCGGGATACTACGAGCAGTACTTC.

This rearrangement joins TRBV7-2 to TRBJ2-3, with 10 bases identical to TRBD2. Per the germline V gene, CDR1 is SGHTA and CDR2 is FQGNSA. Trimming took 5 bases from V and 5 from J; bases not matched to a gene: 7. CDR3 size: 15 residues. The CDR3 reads CASSPGLARVDTQYF. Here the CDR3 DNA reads TGTGCCAGCAGCCCGGGACTAGCGCGGGTAGATACGCAGTATTTT.